A single T cell receptor beta chain is shown here with its context. Its antigen remains unknown. This CDR3 is also generated by other DNA sequences in the sample. Germline V gene sequence: CDR1 SGDLS, CDR2 YYNGEE. This CDR3 comprises 16 residues. V dropped 0 bases and J dropped 5; count of bases not matched to a gene: 4. The PCR ran on 60 Vbeta and 13 Jbeta primers. Libraries were prepared by immunoSEQ multiplex PCR; TCRdb keeps only in-frame clonotypes and omits some of them. The top ten clones hold less than 4.5% of a sample with 100,000 to 150,000 clones, less than 80% of them seen once. The sample is drawn from a study of cytomegalovirus exposure and HLA in healthy donors. Whole-study context: In a previous analysis, 100 million to 140 million unique TCR beta sequences were found from 150 million to 200 million T cells.

Study-wide results and caveats: CMV antigen specificity was confirmed in vitro for a few CMV-associated chains.

The chain is built from TRBV9 and TRBJ2-1, with TRBD2 matching over 11 bases. This sequence was found in a man younger than 45 in good health and CMV-seronegative. The sequencing sample was made of PBMCs. Here the CDR3 reads CASSVVASGGNNEQFF. The CDR3 region has the DNA TGTGCCAGCAGCGTAGTGGCTAGCGGGGGGAACAATGAGCAGTTCTTC.